This T cell receptor beta chain was captured in a study of technical replicates of blood from several donors. V dropped 5 bases and J dropped 2 bases, with 4 bases sitting between them. The CDR3 is 11 residues long. Germline values: CDR1 MDHEN, CDR2 SYDVKM. The protocol was immunoSEQ multiplex PCR, while the TCRdb copy is restricted to in-frame clones and leaves out a portion. The sample holds approximately 78,000 clones, around 90% seen once. The source of this sequence is a human donor in good health. The V and J genes are TRBV28 and TRBJ2-7; unclear D gene. Sequenced material: T cells isolated from PBMCs. The CDR3 spells CASSAAYEQYF. CDR3 sequence (DNA): TGTGCCAGCAGTGCAGCCTACGAGCAGTACTTC.